The rows below give T cell receptor beta chains drawn from one sample of a study of cytomegalovirus exposure and HLA in healthy donors. Here immunoSEQ multiplex PCR was the method, and the copy in TCRdb shows in-frame clones only, minus some. The top ten hold 3.5% to 4% of the sample, which has tens of thousands of clones, 85% to 90% seen once. The sample was PBMCs. The origin of the receptors is a woman under 30 in good health and CMV-seropositive. Each CDR3 is given with its conserved first and last residue. A D gene is named only where the DNA matches it firmly. Clone size appears in some rows only: once, few, many, or a class for an expanded clone.

abundance	v_gene	j_gene	d_gene	CDR3aa	CDR3nt
NA	TRBV30	TRBJ1-2	NA	CAWSAADPGGRCGYTF	TGTGCCTGGAGTGCAGCCGACCCGGGGGGCCGCTGTGGCTACACCTTC
NA	TRBV15	TRBJ1-6	TRBD1	CATSRGQGSSPLHF	TGTGCCACCAGCAGGGGACAGGGGAGTTCACCCCTCCACTTT
NA	TRBV5-5	TRBJ1-5	TRBD1	CASSLATGDNQPQHF	TGTGCCAGCAGCTTGGCGACAGGGGACAATCAGCCCCAGCATTTT
NA	TRBV9	TRBJ2-2	NA	CASSVRGSGSANTGELFF	TGTGCCAGCAGCGTCAGAGGTAGCGGTTCCGCGAACACCGGGGAGCTGTTTTTT
NA	TRBV7-2	TRBJ1-3	NA	CASSLGGGVGNTIYF	TGTGCCAGCAGCTTAGGGGGGGGCGTTGGAAACACCATATATTTT
NA	TRBV7-2	TRBJ1-5	TRBD1	CASSSSPAGGNQPQHF	TGTGCCAGCAGCTCCTCCCCGGCAGGGGGTAATCAGCCCCAGCATTTT
NA	TRBV7-8	TRBJ1-1	TRBD1	CASSLRGTGGLGTEAFF	TGTGCCAGCAGCTTGAGAGGGACAGGGGGTTTGGGCACTGAAGCTTTCTTT
NA	TRBV6-5	TRBJ2-1	NA	CASREVGYQQFF	TGTGCCAGCAGGGAGGTTGGGTATCAGCAGTTCTTC
few	TRBV7-9	TRBJ2-3	TRBD2	CASSRGLAGGVGTDTQYF	TGTGCCAGCAGCCGAGGACTAGCGGGAGGTGTCGGCACAGATACGCAGTATTTT
NA	TRBV9	TRBJ2-5	TRBD1	CASSPTGTAQETQYF	TGTGCCAGCAGCCCCACCGGGACAGCCCAAGAGACCCAGTACTTC
few	TRBV5-4	TRBJ2-2	NA	CASSLGGSGTGELFF	TGTGCCAGCAGCTTGGGAGGGAGCGGAACCGGGGAGCTGTTTTTT
NA	TRBV9	TRBJ2-1	TRBD1	CASSVGQGANNEQFF	TGTGCCAGCAGCGTAGGGCAGGGGGCCAACAATGAGCAGTTCTTC
NA	TRBV5-1	TRBJ1-2	NA	CASCPDSPANYGYTF	TGCGCCAGCTGCCCGGACAGCCCCGCTAACTATGGCTACACCTTC
NA	TRBV27	TRBJ2-5	NA	CASRLQGWGETQYF	TGTGCCAGCAGATTACAGGGTTGGGGCGAGACCCAGTACTTC
NA	TRBV7-8	TRBJ2-1	NA	CASSLKVSRRRDSYNEQFF	TGTGCCAGCAGCTTAAAGGTCTCTCGTCGACGGGACTCCTACAATGAGCAGTTCTTC
NA	TRBV2	TRBJ2-1	TRBD2	CASRPSGMGLYNEQFF	TGTGCCAGCAGGCCTAGCGGGATGGGTCTGTACAATGAGCAGTTCTTC
NA	TRBV7-9	TRBJ2-2	NA	CASSSIRRLAGELFF	TGTGCCAGCAGCTCAATAAGGAGGTTGGCCGGGGAGCTGTTTTTT
NA	TRBV11-2	TRBJ2-3	NA	CASSATLASTDTQYF	TGTGCCAGCAGCGCGACGCTAGCGTCGACAGATACGCAGTATTTT
NA	TRBV29-1	TRBJ1-5	NA	CSVVLGASDQPQHF	TGCAGCGTTGTCCTGGGGGCGTCGGATCAGCCCCAGCATTTT
NA	TRBV25-1	TRBJ2-7	NA	CASQSLLEQYF	TGTGCCAGCCAAAGCTTGCTCGAGCAGTACTTC
NA	TRBV11-2	TRBJ2-7	NA	CASSRIKLSEQYF	TGTGCCAGCAGCCGTATAAAGCTTTCCGAGCAGTACTTC
NA	TRBV7-9	TRBJ2-1	NA	CASSLRPGNEQFF	TGTGCCAGCAGCCTTCGGCCGGGGAATGAGCAGTTCTTC
NA	TRBV11-2	TRBJ2-7	TRBD2	CASSRGDSQYF	TGTGCCAGCAGCCGGGGGGACTCGCAGTACTTC
NA	TRBV30	TRBJ1-5	TRBD1	CAWSVGTGNQPQHF	TGTGCCTGGAGTGTAGGGACAGGGAATCAGCCCCAGCATTTT
many	TRBV27	TRBJ1-2	NA	CASSLRQNYGYTF	TGTGCCAGCAGTTTACGACAGAACTATGGCTACACCTTC
NA	TRBV7-9	TRBJ2-7	NA	CASSWGSEQYF	TGTGCCAGCAGCTGGGGCAGCGAGCAGTACTTC
NA	TRBV4-1	TRBJ2-3	TRBD1	CASSLGDRGFDLTDTQYF	TGCGCCAGCAGCCTCGGGGACAGGGGGTTCGATTTGACAGATACGCAGTATTTT
NA	TRBV9	TRBJ2-5	TRBD1	CASSPPGQGQETQYF	TGTGCCAGCAGCCCCCCGGGACAGGGTCAAGAGACCCAGTACTTC
once	TRBV28	TRBJ1-2	TRBD1	CASSPGQGLGYGYTF	TGTGCCAGCAGCCCAGGACAGGGGTTGGGGTATGGCTACACCTTC
NA	TRBV29-1	TRBJ2-1	NA	CSDRDTNEQFF	TGCAGCGATCGGGACACCAATGAGCAGTTCTTC
NA	TRBV9	TRBJ2-2	NA	CASSVVGGFGELFF	TGTGCCAGCAGCGTAGTTGGGGGGTTCGGGGAGCTGTTTTTT
NA	TRBV7-9	TRBJ2-7	TRBD2	CASSPRTSGAYEQYF	TGTGCCAGCAGCCCAAGGACTAGCGGGGCCTACGAGCAGTACTTC
NA	TRBV6-5	TRBJ2-7	TRBD2	CASSGGGVGGDEQYF	TGTGCCAGCAGCGGCGGGGGAGTGGGAGGGGACGAGCAGTACTTC
NA	TRBV9	TRBJ2-1	TRBD2	CASSTPTSGSSYNEQFF	TGTGCCAGCAGCACCCCGACTAGCGGGAGCTCCTACAATGAGCAGTTCTTC
once	TRBV6-5	TRBJ2-7	NA	CASSSTGEPYEQYF	TGTGCCAGCAGCTCTACAGGTGAACCCTACGAGCAGTACTTC
NA	TRBV6-1	TRBJ2-1	TRBD2	CASSDWTSRNNEQFF	TGTGCCAGCAGTGACTGGACTAGCCGGAACAATGAGCAGTTCTTC
NA	TRBV9	TRBJ2-2	TRBD2	CASRGGRETGELFF	TGTGCCAGCAGGGGCGGGAGGGAGACCGGGGAGCTGTTTTTT
NA	TRBV15	TRBJ2-1	NA	CATSGYRAEGSSYNEQFF	TGTGCCACCAGCGGATACCGAGCGGAGGGGAGCTCCTACAATGAGCAGTTCTTC
NA	TRBV6-5	TRBJ1-3	NA	CASRRNTIYF	TGTGCCAGCCGTCGAAACACCATATATTTT
NA	TRBV10-3	TRBJ2-7	TRBD1	CAISGTAALVYEQYF	TGTGCCATCAGCGGGACAGCGGCCTTAGTCTACGAGCAGTACTTC
NA	TRBV14	TRBJ1-3	TRBD1	CASSQRDRVFSGNTIYF	TGTGCCAGCAGCCAGAGGGACAGGGTTTTTTCTGGAAACACCATATATTTT
once	TRBV2	TRBJ2-1	NA	CASSEGQGYDNEQFF	TGTGCCAGCAGTGAGGGGCAGGGGTATGACAATGAGCAGTTCTTC
NA	TRBV19	TRBJ2-1	TRBD2	CASSLIAGLSYNEQFF	TGTGCCAGTAGTCTCATAGCGGGCCTATCCTACAATGAGCAGTTCTTC
NA	TRBV9	TRBJ2-7	NA	CASSVEGLGHYEQYF	TGTGCCAGCAGCGTAGAAGGACTCGGGCATTACGAGCAGTACTTC
NA	TRBV6-1	TRBJ1-1	TRBD1	CATLTGVVTEAFF	TGTGCCACTCTAACAGGGGTCGTTACTGAAGCTTTCTTT
NA	TRBV30	TRBJ2-5	NA	CAWSVRGAHQETQYF	TGTGCCTGGAGTGTACGGGGGGCGCACCAAGAGACCCAGTACTTC
NA	TRBV15	TRBJ1-5	NA	CATSRRRDTSNQPQHF	TGTGCCACCAGCCGACGCCGGGACACTAGCAATCAGCCCCAGCATTTT
NA	TRBV27	TRBJ2-1	TRBD1	CASSSHRGRDRSYNEQFF	TGTGCCAGCAGTTCCCATCGCGGCCGGGACAGATCCTACAATGAGCAGTTCTTC
NA	TRBV18	TRBJ1-2	NA	CASTPSPATGLSGYTF	TGTGCCAGCACCCCCTCCCCCGCGACAGGCCTATCGGGCTACACCTTC
NA	TRBV6-5	TRBJ2-6	TRBD1	CASRDTGAGANVLTF	TGTGCCAGCAGGGACACAGGGGCTGGGGCCAACGTCCTGACTTTC
few	TRBV20-1	TRBJ2-1	NA	CSASSVNEQFF	TGCAGTGCTAGCTCAGTCAATGAGCAGTTCTTC
NA	TRBV6-1	TRBJ2-5	NA	CASSTSQGKETQYF	TGTGCCAGCAGTACTTCACAGGGAAAAGAGACCCAGTACTTC
NA	TRBV9	TRBJ2-5	NA	CASSAGRGQETQYF	TGTGCCAGCAGCGCGGGAAGGGGGCAAGAGACCCAGTACTTC